This TCR beta chain comes out of a study of blood T cell repertoires in COVID-19. Across the whole study: COVID-19 samples collected from the United States, Italy and Spain covered acute and convalescent phases.

V lost 8 bases to trimming and J lost 1 base, with 11 bases between them. Germline V CDR1 and CDR2: SGHVS, FNYEAQ. The CDR3 has 13 residues. In the original processing: Reference gene primer amplification gave nucleated cell count estimates. Some clones are missing from TCRdb's copy, which holds only in-frame ones; the method was immunoSEQ multiplex PCR. Clonal size and the V and J genes are those of that table, whereas D and trimming came from the DNA. This sample carries about 74,000 clones, approximately 80% of them seen once, and the ten largest clones take around 16%. The V gene is TRBV7-6, the J gene TRBJ1-1; D possibly corresponds to TRBD1 (6 bases). The clonotype was recovered from a human donor in a cohort sampled during active COVID-19. Material: peripheral blood. CDR3 bases: TGTGCCAGCGGCCAACAGGGGAACACTGAAGCTTTCTTT. Translation: CASGQQGNTEAFF.